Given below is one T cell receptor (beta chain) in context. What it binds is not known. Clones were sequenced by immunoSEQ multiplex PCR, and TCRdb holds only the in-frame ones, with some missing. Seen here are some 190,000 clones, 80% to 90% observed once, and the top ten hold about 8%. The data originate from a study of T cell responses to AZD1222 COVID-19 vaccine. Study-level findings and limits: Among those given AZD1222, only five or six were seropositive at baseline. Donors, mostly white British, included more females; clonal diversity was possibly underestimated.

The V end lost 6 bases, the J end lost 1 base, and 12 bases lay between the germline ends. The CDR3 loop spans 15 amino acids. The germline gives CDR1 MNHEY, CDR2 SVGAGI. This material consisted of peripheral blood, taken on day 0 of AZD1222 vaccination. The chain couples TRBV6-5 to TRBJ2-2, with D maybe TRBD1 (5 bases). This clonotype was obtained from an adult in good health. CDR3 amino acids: CASSPGFLNTGELFF. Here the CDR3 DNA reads TGTGCCAGCAGCCCAGGGTTCTTGAACACCGGGGAGCTGTTTTTT.